One and the same sample provided the 15 T cell receptor beta chains below, sequenced in a study of blood T cell repertoires in COVID-19. TCRdb's copy holds only in-frame clones and misses some; the assay was immunoSEQ multiplex PCR. The sample has about 200,000 clones, 85% to 90% seen once. The sample consisted of PBMCs or T cells enriched from blood (not recorded which). The receptors shown here come from a woman aged 30 to 39 with acute COVID-19.

This clone was counted a few times. This rearrangement joins TRBV5-1 to TRBJ1-2; D is perhaps TRBD1 (5 bases). The CDR3 has 15 residues. Germline assignment: CDR1 SGHRS and CDR2 YFSETQ. V lost 7 bases and J lost 3, with 19 bases in between. CDR3 residues: CASRDLSNWDYGYTF. The CDR3 region has the DNA TGCGCCAGCCGGGACTTATCAAATTGGGACTATGGCTACACCTTC.

J is TRBJ1-5 and V is TRBV12-3 or TRBV12-4, with D unresolved. This CDR3 has 12 residues. Trimming left V 7 bases short and J 4 bases short, with 8 bases between. The CDR3 spells CASMAGNQPQHF. Written as DNA, the CDR3 is TGTGCCAGCATGGCGGGAAATCAGCCCCAGCATTTT.

The CDR3 nucleotides read TGTGCCAGCAGTTACGGGCGGGATAACTATGGCTACACCTTC. Amino acids: CASSYGRDNYGYTF. The J gene is TRBJ1-2, the V gene TRBV6-6, with D unresolved. V lost 2 bases, J lost 1 base, and 8 bases lay in between. Germline assignment: CDR1 MNHNY and CDR2 SVGAGI (reference sequence). This CDR3 is built from 14 residues.

The rearrangement joins TRBV5-4 to TRBJ1-1; D is undetermined. Germline V gives CDR1 SGHNT, CDR2 YYREEE (reference sequence). Trimming left V 0 bases short and J 4 bases short, with 10 bases between. The length of the CDR3 is 14 residues. CDR3 protein: CASSLVTRGTEAFF. The CDR3 region has the DNA TGTGCCAGCAGCTTGGTAACCAGAGGCACTGAAGCTTTCTTT.

The chain is built from TRBV4-3 and TRBJ1-2; no clear D gene. CDR3 length: 14 amino acids. Germline values: CDR1 LGHNA, CDR2 YSLEER. V shed 0 bases and J shed 5 bases, with 10 bases lying between them. In DNA, the CDR3 is TGCGCCAGCAGCCAAGAAGCTCGCATTTATGGCTACACCTTC. Translating gives CASSQEARIYGYTF.

This sequence joins TRBV24-1 and TRBJ2-3; TRBD1 aligns across 8 bases. Per the germline V gene, CDR1 is KGHDR and CDR2 is SFDVKD. V trimming: 7 bases; J trimming: 2 bases; junction bases outside the gene matches: 10. The length of the CDR3 is 16 residues. Here the CDR3 reads CATRATGGTPTDTQYF. Here the CDR3 DNA reads TGTGCCACCAGGGCCACAGGGGGTACCCCCACAGATACGCAGTATTTT.

V gene TRBV6-5 combines with J gene TRBJ1-2; no clear D. The V end lost 5 bases, the J end lost 2 bases, and 12 bases lay between the germline ends. This CDR3 comprises 14 residues. CDR1 is MNHEY, CDR2 SVGAGI, per germline. This chain's CDR3 is CASSPLKSNYGYTF. CDR3 DNA: TGTGCCAGCAGTCCCCTAAAAAGCAACTATGGCTACACCTTC.

The V call is TRBV6-6, the J call TRBJ1-4, with D maybe TRBD1 (5 bases). V was shortened by 10 bases and J by 7 bases, with 16 bases between the two germline ends. The germline V gene has CDR1 MNHNY and CDR2 SVGAGI (reference sequence). This CDR3 comprises 13 residues. Here the CDR3 DNA reads TGTGCCACCTGCCGGGCCAGGGCTGAAAAACTGTTTTTT. Protein sequence: CATCRARAEKLFF.

The chain links TRBV4-1 to TRBJ2-7; D is unclear. Germline-derived CDR1 and CDR2 are MGHRA and YSYEKL. The V end lost 1 base, the J end lost 2 bases, and 15 bases lay between the germline ends. This CDR3 contains 16 residues. The CDR3 DNA is TGCGCCAGCAGCCAAGCTCCCGCCTTAAACACCTACGAGCAGTACTTC. Protein: CASSQAPALNTYEQYF.

The rearrangement joins TRBV28 to TRBJ2-5; perhaps TRBD2 as D (6 bases). V was pared by 5 bases and J by 5 bases, with 12 bases between. This CDR3 spans 13 amino acids. CDR1 is MDHEN and CDR2 is SYDVKM in the germline V gene. For the CDR3, the DNA is TGTGCCAGCAGTGGCGGGGTTCGGGAGACCCAGTACTTC. This sequence encodes CASSGGVRETQYF.

The rearrangement links TRBV7-6 to TRBJ1-3, with a weak D call TRBD1 (6 bases). The CDR3 is made up of 17 amino acids. CDR1 SGHVS and CDR2 FNYEAQ come from the germline V gene. V lost 5 bases, J lost 2 bases, and 19 bases lay in between. CDR3 bases: TGTGCCAGCAGCCCCCCTAGGGGAAACAGGGCTGGAAACACCATATATTTT. This gives the protein CASSPPRGNRAGNTIYF.

The V and J genes are TRBV19 and TRBJ1-1, with TRBD1 identical over 12 bases. The CDR3 runs 16 residues. V gave up 4 bases and J gave up 4 bases; unmatched junction bases: 7. Germline loops: CDR1 LNHDA, CDR2 SQIVND (reference sequence). DNA for the CDR3: TGTGCCAGTAGTACATGGGACAGGGGGCTTGGCACTGAAGCTTTCTTT. Protein product: CASSTWDRGLGTEAFF.

The rearrangement links TRBV24-1 to TRBJ2-3; 7 bases match TRBD1. V shed 3 bases, J shed 7 bases, and the junction held 12 bases outside the gene matches. This CDR3 has 16 amino acids. Germline V gene lookup returns CDR1 KGHDR and CDR2 SFDVKD. CDR3 region: CATSDPTGMTPNTQYF. DNA of the CDR3: TGTGCCACCAGTGATCCGACAGGGATGACACCGAATACGCAGTATTTT.

This clone has a single count. The chain carries TRBV28 and TRBJ2-2; perhaps TRBD1 as D (5 bases). V was cut by 2 bases and J by 4 bases, with 8 bases left in between. Germline lookup yields CDR1 MDHEN and CDR2 SYDVKM. This CDR3 contains 14 residues. The CDR3 nucleotides are TGTGCCAGCAGTTTAGGCAGGGTCACCGGGGAGCTGTTTTTT. This sequence encodes CASSLGRVTGELFF.

V is TRBV5-1 and J is TRBJ2-1, with 10 nucleotides matching TRBD2. CDR1 SGHRS and CDR2 YFSETQ come from the germline V gene. With 2 bases clipped from V and 10 bases from J, the junction kept 6 bases outside the gene matches. CDR3 length equals 14 residues. The CDR3 sequence: CASSFTSGVREQFF. The CDR3 nucleotides are TGCGCCAGCAGCTTTACTAGCGGGGTAAGGGAGCAGTTCTTC.